The 10 T cell receptor beta chains reported below all come from one sample, sequenced in a study of blood T cell repertoires in COVID-19. Libraries were prepared by immunoSEQ multiplex PCR; TCRdb keeps only in-frame clonotypes and omits some of them. Of under 250,000 clones detected, 65% to 85% appear once; the ten largest clones hold about 1.5%. Source material: peripheral blood. The receptors derive from a woman aged 40 to 49 who had recovered from COVID-19.

This chain joins TRBV2 and TRBJ1-4; TRBD1 matches at 10 bases. CDR1 is SNHLY and CDR2 is FYNNEI in the germline V gene. This CDR3 is built from 15 residues. V lost 6 bases to trimming and J lost 6 bases; unmatched junction nucleotides: 7. The CDR3 DNA follows: TGTGCCAGCAGCGCCGACAGGGGGCGTGATGAAAAACTGTTTTTT. This sequence encodes CASSADRGRDEKLFF.

The chain carries TRBV6-5 and TRBJ1-1, with D unclear. Germline-derived CDR1 and CDR2 are MNHEY and SVGAGI. This CDR3 has 15 amino acids. V gave up 6 bases and J gave up 1 base, with 15 bases separating them. In nucleotides, the CDR3 is TGTGCCAGCAGCCCACAACATAACCCGAACACTGAAGCTTTCTTT. Translating it yields CASSPQHNPNTEAFF.

The rearrangement links TRBV7-9 to TRBJ1-4; no definite D call. CDR1 and CDR2 from the germline V gene are SEHNR and FQNEAQ (reference sequence). The CDR3 has 17 residues. Trimming pared 5 bases from V and 1 base from J, leaving 17 bases between. CDR3 sequence: CASSRSRRVGTNEKLFF. The CDR3 DNA is TGTGCCAGCAGCCGGAGTCGGCGGGTAGGAACTAATGAAAAACTGTTTTTT. Full variable domain (remainder filled in from reference TRBV7-9 and TRBJ1-4): DTGVSQNPRHKITKRGQNVTFRCDPISEHNRLYWYRQTLGQGPEFLTYFQNEAQLEKSRLLSDRFSAERPKGSFSTLEIQRTEQGDSAMYLCASSRSRRVGTNEKLFFGSGTQLSVL.

This sequence joins TRBV6-5 and TRBJ2-7, with D uncertain. CDR3 length: 14 amino acids. CDR1 and CDR2 from the germline V gene are MNHEY and SVGAGI. Trimming took off 5 bases at V and 0 bases at J, with 11 bases between the two ends. Here the CDR3 DNA reads TGTGCCAGCAGTAGAGTAGACTCCTCCTACGAGCAGTACTTC. Translation: CASSRVDSSYEQYF.

This clone was seen once. V is TRBV19 and J is TRBJ1-2; D uncertain. The ends were cut back, 5 bases at V and 1 base at J, with 8 bases in the middle. Germline values: CDR1 LNHDA, CDR2 SQIVND (reference sequence). The CDR3 runs 13 residues. The CDR3 DNA sequence: TGTGCCAGTAGTGCCCGCGGTAACTATGGCTACACCTTC. Translated: CASSARGNYGYTF.

This clone was recorded once. The genes are TRBV18 and TRBJ2-7; TRBD1 matches 10 bases. The CDR3 runs 11 residues. Per germline, CDR1 KGHSH and CDR2 LQKENI. J lost 11 bases, V lost 4 bases, and 2 bases had no gene match. Written as DNA, the CDR3 is TGTGCCAGCTCACTAGGACAGGGGGAGTACTTC. Encoded protein: CASSLGQGEYF.

A remark on this clone: One base away lies a much larger clone, so this may be a sequencing read error. This chain links TRBV7-8 with TRBJ2-5, with 10 bases identical to TRBD1. Germline V gene lookup returns CDR1 SGHVS and CDR2 FQNEAQ. The CDR3 contains 15 residues. V gave up 4 bases and J gave up 1 base; unmatched junction bases: 3. For the CDR3, the DNA is TGTGCCAGCAGCTCCCGGGACAGGGGCCAAGAGACCCAGTACTTC. Amino acids: CASSSRDRGQETQYF.

The V and J genes are TRBV2 and TRBJ2-5, with D perhaps TRBD2 (6 bases). CDR3 length equals 13 residues. Germline V gene sequence: CDR1 SNHLY, CDR2 FYNNEI. CDR3 nucleotides: TGTGCAGTAGCCGGGACTCAAGGAGAGACCCAGTACTTC. Translated, it gives CAVAGTQGETQYF.

The chain couples TRBV10-3 to TRBJ1-4; D possibly corresponds to TRBD1 (5 bases). Trimming took 10 bases from V and 7 from J, leaving 16 bases between them. This CDR3 is 13 amino acids long. Germline V gene sequence: CDR1 ENHRY, CDR2 SYGVKD. In nucleotides, the CDR3 is TGTGCCAGTACACAGGCCGTGGGTGAAAAACTGTTTTTT. Protein: CASTQAVGEKLFF.

In the case of this clone: Other DNA sequences in this specimen translate into the identical CDR3. The chain joins TRBV7-9 to TRBJ2-7; D is unclear. Trimming stripped 5 bases from V and 0 bases from J, with 5 bases between. The CDR3 contains 12 residues. The germline gives CDR1 SEHNR, CDR2 FQNEAQ (reference sequence). In nucleotides, the CDR3 is TGTGCCAGCAGCCTCGTCTCCTACGAGCAGTACTTC. Translation: CASSLVSYEQYF.